Below, 24 T cell receptor beta chains from the same sample are listed, as sequenced in a study of identical twins. In TCRdb, the 5' RACE reads were re-called with MiXCR into one record per CDR3 protein. The table shows 650,000 to 750,000 distinct CDR3 sequences, with 21% occurring only once. The same data also contributed to another study, on T cells expressing NK-cell markers.

The sequencing sample was made of PBMCs. The receptors here all came from a woman aged 18-29 years in good health.

This chain connects TRBV6-1 to TRBJ2-7; 9 bases match TRBD1. The V gene end was trimmed by 4 bases and the J gene end by 2 bases; junction bases not matched to a gene: 6. The germline V gene has CDR1 MNHNS and CDR2 SASEGT. The CDR3 loop spans 15 amino acids. CDR3 DNA: TGTGCCAGCAGTGCCGGGACAGGGTTTCCCTACGAGCAGTACTTC. Its protein is CASSAGTGFPYEQYF.

A few counts support this clonotype. This chain joins TRBV13 and TRBJ2-7; 13 nucleotides agree with TRBD2. The ends lost 3 bases at V and 1 base at J; junction bases unmatched: 3. The length of the CDR3 is 16 residues. Germline values: CDR1 PRHDT, CDR2 FYEKMQ (reference sequence). The CDR3 protein is CASSLGLAGPSYEQYF. CDR3 nucleotide sequence: TGTGCCAGCAGCTTGGGACTAGCGGGGCCGTCCTACGAGCAGTACTTC.

This rearrangement joins TRBV11-2 to TRBJ2-6; D is unresolved. This CDR3 has 18 residues. Trimming left V 0 bases short and J 0 bases short, with 12 bases between. In germline, CDR1 is SGHAT, CDR2 FQNNGV. The DNA of the CDR3 is TGTGCCAGCAGCTTAGAGGGCGTCTCGAGCTCTGGGGCCAACGTCCTGACTTTC. Protein: CASSLEGVSSSGANVLTF.

The V and J genes are TRBV5-6 and TRBJ1-1; no definite D call. This CDR3 comprises 13 residues. Trimming stripped 8 bases from V and 1 base from J, with 12 bases between. Germline CDR1 and CDR2: SGHDT and YYEEEE. CDR3: CARSPQRNTEAFF. The CDR3 coding sequence is TGTGCCAGGAGCCCCCAGCGGAACACTGAAGCTTTCTTT.

This clonotype was counted a few times. The chain joins TRBV29-1 to TRBJ2-7; TRBD2 matches 8 bases. This CDR3 region has 14 residues. Per the germline V gene, CDR1 is SQVTM and CDR2 is ANQGSEA. With V trimmed by 4 bases and J by 4 bases, 9 bases remained unmatched. CDR3 sequence reads: CSVGGLAGGYEQYF. The CDR3 nucleotides read TGCAGCGTTGGAGGGCTAGCGGGTGGGTACGAGCAGTACTTC.

This clonotype was recorded a few times. V gene TRBV10-3 combines with J gene TRBJ1-1; D might be TRBD1 (6 bases). V was clipped by 6 bases and J by 1 base, with 15 bases between them. The V gene's germline CDR1 is ENHRY and CDR2 SYGVKD. This CDR3 is built from 15 residues. The CDR3 sequence is CAIRDQGQTNTEAFF. The CDR3, as DNA: TGTGCCATCAGGGATCAAGGACAGACGAACACTGAAGCTTTCTTT.

This clonotype was picked up many times. The V gene is TRBV10-3, the J gene TRBJ2-2, with TRBD2 as a possible D gene (6 bases). The CDR3 sequence is 15 residues long. Trimming shortened V by 3 bases and J by 0 bases, and 8 bases separated the two germline ends. The germline CDR1 and CDR2 sequences are ENHRY and SYGVKD. The CDR3 here is CAISDSGANTGELFF. The CDR3 bases are TGTGCCATCAGTGATTCGGGAGCGAACACCGGGGAGCTGTTTTTT.

J is TRBJ2-7 and V is TRBV9; 7 positions match TRBD2. The CDR3 spans 16 residues. CDR1 SGDLS and CDR2 YYNGEE come from the germline V gene. The trim removed 0 bases at V and 0 bases at J, leaving 6 bases unmatched. Here the CDR3 DNA reads TGTGCCAGCAGCGTAGGAGGCGGGAGCCACTCCTACGAGCAGTACTTC. It yields the protein CASSVGGGSHSYEQYF.

This clonotype has only a few counts. This chain joins TRBV6-2 or TRBV6-3 and TRBJ2-7; a possible D gene is TRBD2 (5 bases). The ends were cut back, 6 bases at V and 3 bases at J, with 12 bases in the middle. This CDR3 comprises 13 residues. Germline CDR1 and CDR2: MNHEY and SVGEGT. CDR3 sequence (DNA): TGTGCCAGCAGACTCCTGGCGGGCTACGAGCAGTACTTC. This sequence encodes CASRLLAGYEQYF.

This clonotype was seen only a few times. The chain has TRBV5-1 and TRBJ2-3; D might be TRBD2 (5 bases). Germline V gene data show CDR1 as SGHRS and CDR2 as YFSETQ. The CDR3 extends over 16 amino acids. V gave up 0 bases and J gave up 4 bases, with 15 bases separating them. The CDR3 nucleotides read TGCGCCAGCAGCTTGGATCGGCGGGTGAGCGCAGATACGCAGTATTTT. The encoded protein is CASSLDRRVSADTQYF.

This clonotype was recorded at least ten times. The chain uses TRBV12-3 or TRBV12-4 and TRBJ2-5; a weak D match, TRBD1 (6 bases). V gave up 7 bases and J gave up 5 bases, with 17 bases separating them. The CDR3 is made up of 14 amino acids. Here the CDR3 reads CASKANRVWETQYF. The CDR3, as DNA: TGTGCCAGCAAGGCGAACAGGGTGTGGGAGACCCAGTACTTC.

V and J are TRBV5-6 and TRBJ2-6, with D possibly called TRBD1 or TRBD2 (5 bases each). The germline V gene has CDR1 SGHDT and CDR2 YYEEEE. CDR3 length: 18 amino acids. Trimming stripped 0 bases from V and 0 bases from J, with 13 bases between. The CDR3 bases are TGTGCCAGCAGCTTGGCCTTGCTGGGACCCTCTGGGGCCAACGTCCTGACTTTC. This gives the protein CASSLALLGPSGANVLTF.

The chain is built from TRBV27 and TRBJ2-7; 7 bases are shared with TRBD2. This CDR3 spans 15 amino acids. Germline V gene lookup returns CDR1 MNHEY and CDR2 SMNVEV (reference sequence). V was pared by 5 bases and J by 3 bases, with 10 bases of the junction left unmatched. CDR3 DNA sequence: TGTGCCAGCAGTCCGGGCCGGGAGGCCTTCTACGAGCAGTACTTC. Amino acid sequence: CASSPGREAFYEQYF.

This clonotype was recorded only once. A much more abundant neighbour one base away suggests this may be a read error. V is TRBV7-2 and J is TRBJ2-1, with D possibly matching TRBD2 (7 bases). With 3 bases removed from V and 5 bases from J, the gap between germline ends came to 14 bases. Looked up from germline, CDR1 is SGHTA and CDR2 is FQGNSA. This CDR3 comprises 15 residues. The CDR3 sequence is CASSLWGGGHNEQFF. The CDR3 coding sequence is TGTGCCAGCAGCTTGTGGGGGGGCGGCCACAATGAGCAGTTCTTC.

The rearrangement links TRBV5-1 to TRBJ2-3; 9 nucleotides match TRBD1. In germline, CDR1 is SGHRS, CDR2 YFSETQ. The trim removed 6 bases at V and 4 bases at J, leaving 6 bases unmatched. CDR3 size: 14 residues. The CDR3 coding sequence is TGCGCCAGCACCCAGGACAGGGGCTCAGATACGCAGTATTTT. Translating it yields CASTQDRGSDTQYF.

The rearrangement uses TRBV27 and TRBJ1-2; possibly TRBD1 for D (5 bases). The germline V and J ends were trimmed by 2 bases and 3 bases, with 22 bases remaining between them. The V gene's germline CDR1 is MNHEY and CDR2 SMNVEV (reference sequence). CDR3 length: 18 residues. CDR3 protein: CASSLDRRTTTKHYGYTF. The CDR3 bases are TGTGCCAGCAGTTTAGATCGGAGGACAACGACAAAACACTATGGCTACACCTTC.

Many counts were recorded for this clonotype. The genes are TRBV29-1 and TRBJ1-4; no firm D call. This CDR3 comprises 12 residues. CDR1 and CDR2 (germline): SQVTM, ANQGSEA. Trimming took off 4 bases at V and 3 bases at J, with 6 bases between the two ends. For the CDR3, the DNA is TGCAGCGTTGGACGGTCTAATGAAAAACTGTTTTTT. The encoded protein is CSVGRSNEKLFF.

Only a few counts were recorded for this clonotype. The CDR3 protein is CAIKRDRSYNEQFF. The CDR3 DNA follows: TGTGCCATCAAACGTGACAGGTCCTACAATGAGCAGTTCTTC. The rearrangement links TRBV10-3 to TRBJ2-1; tentative D call: TRBD1 (6 bases). The length of the CDR3 is 14 residues. V was cut by 7 bases and J by 1 base, with 11 bases left in between. CDR1 is ENHRY, CDR2 SYGVKD, per germline.

The gene calls are TRBV18 and TRBJ2-3; D is unresolved. V lost 4 bases, J lost 0 bases, and 14 bases lay in between. CDR3 length: 16 residues. Germline V CDR1 and CDR2: KGHSH, LQKENI. The CDR3 nucleotides read TGTGCCAGCTCACTGGCAGTACGTTCTAGCACAGATACGCAGTATTTT. The encoded protein is CASSLAVRSSTDTQYF.

This sequence joins TRBV6-1 and TRBJ1-2; 7 nucleotides match TRBD1. Trimming removed 5 bases from V and 8 bases from J; junction bases left unmatched: 11. Germline V gives CDR1 MNHNS, CDR2 SASEGT. The CDR3 contains 14 residues. The CDR3 protein is CASSPPTGLLGYTF. CDR3 in DNA: TGTGCCAGCAGTCCACCGACAGGGCTTTTGGGCTACACCTTC.

The V call is TRBV6-5, the J call TRBJ2-1, with D maybe TRBD2 (6 bases). Germline CDR1 reads MNHEY; CDR2 reads SVGAGI. The CDR3 length is 18 residues. V lost 0 bases, J lost 0 bases, and 15 bases lay in between. CDR3 sequence reads: CASSYSGGTLSSYNEQFF. As DNA, the CDR3 is TGTGCCAGCAGTTACTCGGGCGGGACTCTCAGCTCCTACAATGAGCAGTTCTTC.

This clonotype was seen many times. This rearrangement joins TRBV6-5 to TRBJ2-7, with 7 bases aligning to TRBD1. The CDR3 is made up of 11 amino acids. J gave up 9 bases and V 2 bases, and 1 base lay outside the gene matches. Germline V gene lookup returns CDR1 MNHEY and CDR2 SVGAGI. The CDR3 nucleotides read TGTGCCAGCAGTTACAGGGGGCTGCAGTACTTC. Translation gives CASSYRGLQYF.

The rearrangement uses TRBV7-9 and TRBJ2-3; TRBD2 might be the D (6 bases). The CDR3 contains 16 residues. CDR1 is SEHNR and CDR2 is FQNEAQ in the germline V gene (reference sequence). V was pared by 4 bases and J by 5 bases, with 19 bases between. The CDR3 protein is CASSSQGQRALDTQYF. CDR3 in DNA: TGTGCCAGCAGCTCCCAGGGTCAGCGGGCGCTAGATACGCAGTATTTT.

This clonotype occurred many times. The chain joins TRBV27 to TRBJ2-6; D is unclear. This CDR3 region has 13 residues. Trimming left V 6 bases short and J 2 bases short, with 5 bases between. Germline V CDR1 and CDR2: MNHEY, SMNVEV (reference sequence). CDR3 nucleotide sequence: TGTGCCAGCAGACAAACTGGGGCCAACGTCCTGACTTTC. Translating it yields CASRQTGANVLTF.